Listed below are T cell receptor beta chains from one sample, sequenced in a study of tumor-infiltrating lymphocytes in primary liver carcinoma. TCRdb ran MiXCR on the multiplex PCR reads and lists one entry per CDR3 protein. The table has under 85,000 distinct CDR3 sequences, more than 65% seen once. The material sequenced was liver tumor tissue from sampling region 1. The receptors come from a man between 35 and 55 years old with primary liver carcinoma and hepatitis B virus infection. The CDR3 runs from the conserved cysteine through the conserved F or W. The D gene is left open where the match is weak. Clone size is shown for a subset of rows, as once, few, many or a class of expanded clone.

DNA	CDR3	J	D	size	V
TGTGCCAGCAGCTTGTTCGGCGGGGAAGAGACCCAGTACTTC	CASSLFGGEETQYF	TRBJ2-5	NA	medium-sized	TRBV5-6
TGTGCCACCAGCAGAGCCCCCACCTCTGGACTGTCCTCTAGCACAGATACGCAGTATTTT	CATSRAPTSGLSSSTDTQYF	TRBJ2-3	NA	NA	TRBV15
TGCGCCAGCGGCCAAGCCCTGAACACCGGGGAGCTGCTTTTT	CASGQALNTGELLF	TRBJ2-2	NA	NA	TRBV4-1
TGTGCCAGCAGCTTGAGAGGGGTCAGAGGGAATGAGCAGTTCTTC	CASSLRGVRGNEQFF	TRBJ2-1	NA	many	TRBV7-9
TGTGCCAGCAGTTACTGGGGGAACACTGAAGCTTTCTTT	CASSYWGNTEAFF	TRBJ1-1	NA	NA	TRBV6-2/TRBV6-3
TGTGCCAGCAGCTTCATGGACGGCTCCTACGAGCAGTACTTC	CASSFMDGSYEQYF	TRBJ2-7	NA	many	TRBV7-9
TGTGCCAGCAGTAAAGCGGTAGGGCAATCAGATACGCAGTACTTT	CASSKAVGQSDTQYF	TRBJ2-3	NA	NA	TRBV6-1
TGTGCCAGCAGTTTCTCGAGGGGGGCTGTTGGCATTCAGCCGCAGCATTTT	CASSFSRGAVGIQPQHF	TRBJ1-5	NA	NA	TRBV12-3/TRBV12-4
TGTGCCAGGAGCCAAAACAGGGGCCAAGAGACCCAGTACTTC	CARSQNRGQETQYF	TRBJ2-5	TRBD1	NA	TRBV4-1
TGTGCCAGCAGCCTATCCCTTAGACTAGCGGGAGGGGGGTACGAGCAGTACTTC	CASSLSLRLAGGGYEQYF	TRBJ2-7	TRBD2	NA	TRBV11-2
TGCAGTGCTAGAGATGAAAAACTGTTTTTT	CSARDEKLFF	TRBJ1-4	NA	NA	TRBV20-1
NA	CTSSRMGGQGFGTGAFF	TRBJ1-1	NA	NA	TRBV11-2
TGTGCCAGCAGGGGGGGAGGGGTCCCCCACGAGCAGTACTTC	CASRGGGVPHEQYF	TRBJ2-7	TRBD2	NA	TRBV25-1
TGTGCCTGCGCGTGGGTCGAGGGTGAAAAACTGTTTTTT	CACAWVEGEKLFF	TRBJ1-4	NA	many	TRBV30
TGTGGCAGCACCAGGGGCACTCTTTACAATAAGCAGTTCTTC	CGSTRGTLYNKQFF	TRBJ2-1	NA	NA	TRBV6-2/TRBV6-3
TGTGCCAGCAGCTTAGGAAGAGATCTAAGGGAAGAGCAGCTCTTC	CASSLGRDLREEQLF	TRBJ2-1	NA	NA	TRBV11-1
TGTGCCGGCAGCTTAGAGGTTGGGGGCAAAAAACTGTTTTTT	CAGSLEVGGKKLFF	TRBJ1-4	NA	NA	TRBV11-2
TGCGCCAGAACCGGGACTAGCTTCTACGAGCAATACTTC	CARTGTSFYEQYF	TRBJ2-7	TRBD2	NA	TRBV10-1
TGTGCCTGCAACTCTACGACTAGCGGGAGTGGGGAGACCCAGTACTTC	CACNSTTSGSGETQYF	TRBJ2-5	TRBD2	NA	TRBV5-4
TGTGCCAGCAGCCCTTTGAACACCGGGGAGCTGTTTTTT	CASSPLNTGELFF	TRBJ2-2	NA	many	TRBV14
TGTGCCAACAGCCGAGATGGGCGGGCGAGCACTGAAGCTTTCTTT	CANSRDGRASTEAFF	TRBJ1-1	NA	NA	TRBV4-2
TGTGCCAACAGCTTAGTCCGCCAGGCCAATGAGCATTTCTTC	CANSLVRQANEHFF	TRBJ2-1	NA	NA	TRBV11-3
TGTGCCAGCAGCTTGGGACAGGTAGGCCACGAGCTGTACTTC	CASSLGQVGHELYF	TRBJ2-7	TRBD1	few	TRBV11-2
TGTGCCAGCAGTTACTCGGGGGGCTTAACGAGCTACGAGCAGCACTTC	CASSYSGGLTSYEQHF	TRBJ2-7	NA	NA	TRBV6-6
TGTGCCAGCTGGACTAGTGACTTCTCAGGGGCCTACGACCAGTGCTTC	CASWTSDFSGAYDQCF	TRBJ2-7	NA	NA	TRBV11-2
TGTGCCAGCAGTGTATCCCCCTCGCGGTTCTTC	CASSVSPSRFF	TRBJ2-1	NA	NA	TRBV10-2
TGTGCCAGCAGTTTGGGACAGGGTGCGACCCGGGAGTTGTTTTTT	CASSLGQGATRELFF	TRBJ2-2	TRBD1	NA	TRBV12-3/TRBV12-4
TGCAGTGCTGAGGAGGGAAACGGGAGTCGGGAGACCCAGTACTTC	CSAEEGNGSRETQYF	TRBJ2-5	NA	NA	TRBV20-1
TGCAGTGCTCTGAGGGGGACAGGGAACAATGTGCAGTTCTTC	CSALRGTGNNVQFF	TRBJ2-1	TRBD1	NA	TRBV29-1
TGTGCCAGCAGTTATGCGGTCAGGGGATACGAGCAGTACTTC	CASSYAVRGYEQYF	TRBJ2-7	NA	many	TRBV6-5
TGTGCCAGCAGCTTAGGGACTAATCGTGAACAGTACTTC	CASSLGTNREQYF	TRBJ2-7	TRBD2	NA	TRBV5-4
TGCGCCATCAGCCGGCAAGTAAATTCACCCCTCCACTTT	CAISRQVNSPLHF	TRBJ1-6	NA	NA	TRBV4-1